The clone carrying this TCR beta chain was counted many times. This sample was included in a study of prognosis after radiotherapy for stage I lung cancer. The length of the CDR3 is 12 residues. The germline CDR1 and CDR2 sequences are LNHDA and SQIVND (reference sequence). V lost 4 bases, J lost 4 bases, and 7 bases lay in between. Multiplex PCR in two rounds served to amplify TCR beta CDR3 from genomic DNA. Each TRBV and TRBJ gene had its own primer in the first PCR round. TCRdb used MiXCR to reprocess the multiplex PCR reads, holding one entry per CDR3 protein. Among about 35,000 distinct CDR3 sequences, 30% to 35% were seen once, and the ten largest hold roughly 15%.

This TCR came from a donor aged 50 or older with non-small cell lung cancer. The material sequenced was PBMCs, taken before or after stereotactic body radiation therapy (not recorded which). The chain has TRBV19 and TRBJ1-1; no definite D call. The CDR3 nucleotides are TGTGCCAGTAGTACAACGGTCACTGAAGCTTTCTTT. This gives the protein CASSTTVTEAFF.